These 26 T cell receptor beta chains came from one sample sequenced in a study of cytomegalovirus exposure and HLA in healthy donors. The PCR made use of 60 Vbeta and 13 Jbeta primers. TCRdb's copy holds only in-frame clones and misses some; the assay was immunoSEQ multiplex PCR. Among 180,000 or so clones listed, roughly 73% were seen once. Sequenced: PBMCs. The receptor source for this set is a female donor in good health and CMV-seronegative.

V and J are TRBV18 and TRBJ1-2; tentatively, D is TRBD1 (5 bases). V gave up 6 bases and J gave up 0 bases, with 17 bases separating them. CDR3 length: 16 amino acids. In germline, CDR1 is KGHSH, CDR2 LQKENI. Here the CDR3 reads CASSNPGRAANYGYTF. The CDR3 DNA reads TGTGCCAGCTCTAACCCCGGCAGGGCAGCTAACTATGGCTACACCTTC.

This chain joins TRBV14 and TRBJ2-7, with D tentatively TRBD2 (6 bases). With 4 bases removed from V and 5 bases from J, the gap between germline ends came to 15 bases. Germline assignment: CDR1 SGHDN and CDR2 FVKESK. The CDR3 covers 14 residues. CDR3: CASSLTGTLDEQYF. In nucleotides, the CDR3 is TGTGCCAGCAGCCTGACCGGGACTCTCGACGAGCAGTACTTC.

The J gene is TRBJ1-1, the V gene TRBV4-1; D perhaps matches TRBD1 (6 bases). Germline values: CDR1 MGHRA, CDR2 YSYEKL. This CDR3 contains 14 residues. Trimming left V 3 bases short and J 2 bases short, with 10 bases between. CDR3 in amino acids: CASSQETGNTEAFF. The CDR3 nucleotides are TGCGCCAGCAGCCAGGAGACAGGAAACACTGAAGCTTTCTTT.

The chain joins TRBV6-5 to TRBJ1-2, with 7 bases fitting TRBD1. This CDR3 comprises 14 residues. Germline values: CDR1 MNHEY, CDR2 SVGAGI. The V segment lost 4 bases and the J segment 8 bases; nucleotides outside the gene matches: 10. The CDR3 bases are TGTGCCAGCAGTTTACAGGGGTCGAGGGAGGGCTACACCTTC. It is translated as CASSLQGSREGYTF.

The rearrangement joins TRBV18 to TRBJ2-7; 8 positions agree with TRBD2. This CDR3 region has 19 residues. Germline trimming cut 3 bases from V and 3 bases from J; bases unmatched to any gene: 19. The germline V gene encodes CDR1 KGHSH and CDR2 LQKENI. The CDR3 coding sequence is TGTGCCAGCTCACCCCGGACAGCCGGAATCGGGACTAGTAACTACGAGCAGTACTTC. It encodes CASSPRTAGIGTSNYEQYF.

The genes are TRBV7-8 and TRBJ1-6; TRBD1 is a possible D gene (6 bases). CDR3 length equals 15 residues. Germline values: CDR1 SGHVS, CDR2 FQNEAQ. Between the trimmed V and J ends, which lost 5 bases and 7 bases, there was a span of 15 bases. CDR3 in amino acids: CASSASRGTNSPLHF. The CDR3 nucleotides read TGTGCCAGCAGCGCCTCAAGGGGGACGAATTCACCCCTCCACTTT. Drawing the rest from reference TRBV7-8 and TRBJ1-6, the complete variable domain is GAGVSQSPRYKVAKRGQDVALRCDPISGHVSLFWYQQALGQGPEFLTYFQNEAQLDKSGLPSDRFFAERPEGSVSTLKIQRTQQEDSAVYLCASSASRGTNSPLHFGNGTRLTVT.

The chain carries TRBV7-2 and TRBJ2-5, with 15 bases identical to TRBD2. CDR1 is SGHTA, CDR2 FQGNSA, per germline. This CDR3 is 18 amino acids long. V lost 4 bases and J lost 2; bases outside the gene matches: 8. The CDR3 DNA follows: TGTGCCAGCAGCTCTCCGGGACTAGCGGGGGGACCTCAAGAGACCCAGTACTTC. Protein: CASSSPGLAGGPQETQYF.

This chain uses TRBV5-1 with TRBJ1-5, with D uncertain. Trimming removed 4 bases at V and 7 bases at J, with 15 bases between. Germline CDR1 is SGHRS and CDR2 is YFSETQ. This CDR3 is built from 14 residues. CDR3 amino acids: CASSRVEGGQPQHF. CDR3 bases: TGCGCCAGCAGCCGGGTGGAGGGAGGACAGCCCCAGCATTTT.

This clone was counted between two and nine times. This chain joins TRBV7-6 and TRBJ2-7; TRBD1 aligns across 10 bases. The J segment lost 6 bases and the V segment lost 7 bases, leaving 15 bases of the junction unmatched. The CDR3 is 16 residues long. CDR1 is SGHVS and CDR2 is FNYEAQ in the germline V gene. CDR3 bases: TGTGCCAGCACCAAAGTAATTGGGACAGGGGTATCCGAGCAGTACTTC. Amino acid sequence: CASTKVIGTGVSEQYF.

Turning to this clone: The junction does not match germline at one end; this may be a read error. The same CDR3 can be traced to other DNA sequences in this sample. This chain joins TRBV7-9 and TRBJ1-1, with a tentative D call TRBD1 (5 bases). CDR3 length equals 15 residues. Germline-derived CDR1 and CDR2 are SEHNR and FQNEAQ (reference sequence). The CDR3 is CASSLAGGLNTEAFF. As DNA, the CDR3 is TGTGCCAGCAGCCTAGCGGGGGGATTGAACACTGAAGCTTTCTTT.

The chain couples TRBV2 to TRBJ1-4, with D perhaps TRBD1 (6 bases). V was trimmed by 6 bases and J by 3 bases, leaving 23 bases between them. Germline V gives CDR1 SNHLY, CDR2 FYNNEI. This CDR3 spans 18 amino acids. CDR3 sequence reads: CASRDRFGGAGPNEKLFF. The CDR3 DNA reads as TGTGCCAGCAGGGACCGCTTTGGGGGGGCCGGTCCTAATGAAAAACTGTTTTTT.

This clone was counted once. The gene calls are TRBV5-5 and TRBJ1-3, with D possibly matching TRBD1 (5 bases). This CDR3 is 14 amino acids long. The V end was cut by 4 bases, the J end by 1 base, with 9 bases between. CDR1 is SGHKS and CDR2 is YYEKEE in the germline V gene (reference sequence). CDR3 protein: CASSGTVSGNTIYF. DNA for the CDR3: TGTGCCAGCAGCGGGACTGTGTCTGGAAACACCATATATTTT.

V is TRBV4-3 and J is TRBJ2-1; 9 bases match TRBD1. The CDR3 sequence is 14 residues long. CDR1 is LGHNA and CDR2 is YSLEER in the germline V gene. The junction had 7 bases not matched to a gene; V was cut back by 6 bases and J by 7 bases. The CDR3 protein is CASSTRDRANEQFF. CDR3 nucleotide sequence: TGCGCCAGCAGTACCCGGGACAGGGCGAATGAGCAGTTCTTC.

The CDR3 sequence: CASVPNGVAGADTQYF. The DNA of the CDR3 is TGTGCCAGCGTCCCTAACGGGGTAGCGGGAGCAGATACGCAGTATTTT. The chain employs TRBV28 and TRBJ2-3; 9 bases are shared with TRBD2. Germline V CDR1 and CDR2: MDHEN, SYDVKM. Trimming at V came to 8 bases and at J to 4 bases, leaving 13 bases not matched to a gene. The CDR3 has 16 residues.

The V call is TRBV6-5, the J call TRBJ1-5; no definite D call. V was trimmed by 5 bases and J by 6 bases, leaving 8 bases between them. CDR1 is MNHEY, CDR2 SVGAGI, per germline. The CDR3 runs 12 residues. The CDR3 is CASSEYGQPQHF. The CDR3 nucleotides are TGTGCCAGCAGTGAGTATGGTCAGCCCCAGCATTTT.

CDR3 residues: CAWTTGGTGNSPLHF. CDR3 nucleotides: TGTGCCTGGACCACCGGAGGGACAGGCAATTCACCCCTCCACTTT. This chain joins TRBV30 and TRBJ1-6; 8 positions match TRBD1. This CDR3 is 15 amino acids long. Losses at the gene ends were 4 bases for V and 7 bases for J; bases not matched to a gene: 9. Germline V gene sequence: CDR1 GTSNPN, CDR2 SVGIG (reference sequence).

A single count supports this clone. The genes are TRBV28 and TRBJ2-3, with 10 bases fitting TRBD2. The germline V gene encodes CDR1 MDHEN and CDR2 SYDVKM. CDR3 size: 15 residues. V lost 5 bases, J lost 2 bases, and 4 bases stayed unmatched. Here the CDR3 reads CASSSGGADTDTQYF. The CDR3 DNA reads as TGTGCCAGCAGTAGCGGGGGGGCCGACACAGATACGCAGTATTTT.

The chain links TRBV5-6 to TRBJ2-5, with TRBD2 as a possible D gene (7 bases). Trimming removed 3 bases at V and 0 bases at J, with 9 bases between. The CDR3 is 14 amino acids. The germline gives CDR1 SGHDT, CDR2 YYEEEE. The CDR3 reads CASSWGGDQETQYF. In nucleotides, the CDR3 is TGTGCCAGCAGCTGGGGGGGCGACCAAGAGACCCAGTACTTC.

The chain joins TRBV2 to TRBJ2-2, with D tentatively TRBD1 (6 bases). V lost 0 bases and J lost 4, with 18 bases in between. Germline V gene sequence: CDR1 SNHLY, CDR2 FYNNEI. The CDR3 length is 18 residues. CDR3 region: CASSEALTGIMFTGELFF. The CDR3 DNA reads TGTGCCAGCAGTGAAGCGCTAACAGGGATAATGTTCACCGGGGAGCTGTTTTTT.

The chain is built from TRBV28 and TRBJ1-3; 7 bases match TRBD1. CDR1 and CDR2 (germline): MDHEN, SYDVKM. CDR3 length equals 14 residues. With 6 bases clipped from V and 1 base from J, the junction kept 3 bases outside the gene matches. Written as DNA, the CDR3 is TGTGCCAGCAGGTCAGGGGGGTCTGGAAACACCATATATTTT. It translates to CASRSGGSGNTIYF.

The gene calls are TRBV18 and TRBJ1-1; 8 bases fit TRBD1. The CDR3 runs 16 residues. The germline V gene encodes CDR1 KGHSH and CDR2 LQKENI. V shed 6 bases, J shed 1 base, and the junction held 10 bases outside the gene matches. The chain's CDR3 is CASSPNQGAQNTEAFF. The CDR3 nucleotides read TGTGCCAGCTCGCCTAATCAGGGGGCACAGAACACTGAAGCTTTCTTT.

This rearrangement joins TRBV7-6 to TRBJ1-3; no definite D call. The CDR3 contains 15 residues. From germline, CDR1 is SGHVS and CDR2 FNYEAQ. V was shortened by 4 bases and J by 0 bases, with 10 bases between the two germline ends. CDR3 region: CASSSSRPSGNTIYF. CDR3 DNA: TGTGCCAGCAGCTCGTCGAGGCCCTCTGGAAACACCATATATTTT.

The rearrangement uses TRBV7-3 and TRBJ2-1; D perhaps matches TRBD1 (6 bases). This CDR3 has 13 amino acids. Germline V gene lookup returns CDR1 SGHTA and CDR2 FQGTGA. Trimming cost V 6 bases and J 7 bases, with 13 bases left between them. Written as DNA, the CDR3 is TGTGCCAGCAGTTTTCCGGGACAAAATGAGCAGTTCTTC. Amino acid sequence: CASSFPGQNEQFF.

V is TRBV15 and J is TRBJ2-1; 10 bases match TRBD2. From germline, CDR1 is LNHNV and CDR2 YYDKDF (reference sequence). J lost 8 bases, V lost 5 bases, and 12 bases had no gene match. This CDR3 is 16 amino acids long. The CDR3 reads CATSLQAGGWGDEQFF. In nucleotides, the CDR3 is TGTGCCACCAGCCTCCAAGCGGGAGGGTGGGGGGATGAGCAGTTCTTC.

This CDR3 is CASSFRDIPYF. The CDR3 DNA reads TGTGCCAGCAGCTTCCGGGACATCCCGTACTTC. V and J are TRBV7-2 and TRBJ2-7, with D possibly matching TRBD1 (6 bases). The CDR3 totals 11 residues. From germline, CDR1 is SGHTA and CDR2 FQGNSA. The V and J ends lost 3 bases and 12 bases respectively, with 12 bases between them.

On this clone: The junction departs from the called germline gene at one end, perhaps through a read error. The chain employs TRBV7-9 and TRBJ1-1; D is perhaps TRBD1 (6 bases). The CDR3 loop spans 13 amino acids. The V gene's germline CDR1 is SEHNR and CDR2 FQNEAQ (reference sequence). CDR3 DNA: TGTTCCAGCAGCCGAAGGGGGGGGTTGGAAGCTTTCTTT. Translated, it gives CSSSRRGGLEAFF.